The text below deals with one T cell receptor beta chain. Per the germline V gene, CDR1 is SEHNR and CDR2 is FQNEAQ (reference sequence). V was cut by 1 base and J by 0 bases, with 10 bases left in between. The CDR3 is made up of 17 amino acids. Using its own MiXCR run on the 5' RACE reads, TCRdb lists one record per CDR3 protein. The table has about 150,000 distinct CDR3 sequences, roughly 3.3% seen once. This sample stems from a study of identical twins. The chain carries TRBV7-9 and TRBJ2-6; D possibly corresponds to TRBD2 (5 bases). Sequenced material: memory T cells sorted from blood. The sequence was obtained from a man in his late teens or twenties in good health. CDR3 residues: CASSLVSGLSGANVLTF. The CDR3 DNA reads TGTGCCAGCAGCTTAGTGTCAGGACTCTCTGGGGCCAACGTCCTGACTTTC.